This TCR beta chain is drawn from a study of control samples from healthy donors and cancer patients. The CDR3 has 19 amino acids. V shed 6 bases, J shed 2 bases, and the junction held 15 bases outside the gene matches. Germline CDR1 is SGHTA and CDR2 is FQGNSA. Only in-frame clones appear in the TCRdb table, and some are missing; sequencing was by immunoSEQ multiplex PCR. The sample has roughly 88,000 clones; 85% to 95% are singletons. The gene calls are TRBV7-2 and TRBJ2-7; 14 nucleotides match TRBD2. This sequence originates from a young man in good health. The sequenced sample consisted of blood. This chain's CDR3 is CASRLSGLAGGPAAYEQYF. As DNA, the CDR3 is TGTGCCAGCAGGCTTTCCGGACTAGCGGGGGGCCCCGCCGCCTACGAGCAGTACTTC.